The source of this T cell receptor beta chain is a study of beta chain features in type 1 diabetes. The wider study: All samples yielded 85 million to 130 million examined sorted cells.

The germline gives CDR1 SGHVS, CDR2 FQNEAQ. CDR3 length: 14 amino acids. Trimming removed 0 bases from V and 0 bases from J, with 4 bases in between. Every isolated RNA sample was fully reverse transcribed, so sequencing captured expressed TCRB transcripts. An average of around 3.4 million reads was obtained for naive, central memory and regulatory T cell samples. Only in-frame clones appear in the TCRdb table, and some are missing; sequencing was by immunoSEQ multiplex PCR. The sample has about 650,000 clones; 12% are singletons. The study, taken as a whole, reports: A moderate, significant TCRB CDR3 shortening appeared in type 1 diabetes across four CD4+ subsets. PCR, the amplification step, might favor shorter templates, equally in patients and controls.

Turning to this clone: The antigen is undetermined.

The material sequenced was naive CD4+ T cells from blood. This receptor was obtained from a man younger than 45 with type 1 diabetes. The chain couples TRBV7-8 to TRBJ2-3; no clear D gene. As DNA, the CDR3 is TGTGCCAGCAGCTTAGCGCTTAGCACAGATACGCAGTATTTT. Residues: CASSLALSTDTQYF.